A selection of T cell receptor beta chains follows, all from one sample in a study of blood T cell repertoires in COVID-19. The protocol was immunoSEQ multiplex PCR, while the TCRdb copy is restricted to in-frame clones and leaves out a portion. The table lists 95,000 to 150,000 clones, approximately 83% of them singletons, with roughly 30% in the top ten. Source material: peripheral blood. Receptors originate from a woman older than 75 with acute or convalescent COVID-19. Both conserved end residues are part of each CDR3. Fields, in order: CDR3 length, clone size, V gene, J gene, D gene, CDR3 DNA, CDR3 protein. A D gene is named only where the DNA matches it firmly. For some rows the clone size is stated as once, few or many, or as a class when expanded; others skip it.

14	.	TRBV7-2	TRBJ2-7	TRBD1	TGTGCCAGCACCCGGACAGGCGGTTTGGAGGAGCAGTACTTC	CASTRTGGLEEQYF
11	.	TRBV3-1/TRBV3-2	TRBJ1-2	.	TGTGCCAGCAGCCAAGGAGGGGGCTACACCTTC	CASSQGGGYTF
16	.	TRBV5-6	TRBJ2-3	TRBD2	TGTGCCAGCAGCTTGCCCGGAACTAGCGGAACAGATACGCAGTATTTT	CASSLPGTSGTDTQYF
15	.	TRBV5-1	TRBJ1-1	TRBD1	TGCGCCAGCAGCTTCCGGACAGGGGGTAACACTGAAGCTTTCTTT	CASSFRTGGNTEAFF
17	few	TRBV5-4	TRBJ1-1	TRBD1	TGTGCCAGCAGATCTGGGCGGGACAGGAAGTCGAACACTGAAGCTTTCTTT	CASRSGRDRKSNTEAFF
15	.	TRBV19	TRBJ1-6	TRBD1	TGTGCCAGTAGTAAACAGGGGCAAGGGGTTTCACCCCTCCACTTT	CASSKQGQGVSPLHF
13	few	TRBV7-9	TRBJ2-7	.	TGTGCCAGCAGCTTAGTGCGAGCGCAGGAGCAGTACTTC	CASSLVRAQEQYF
17	.	TRBV5-5	TRBJ2-2	TRBD1	TGTGCCAGCAGCCCGAGCCGGACAGGGGGCGCGGTCGGGGAGCTGTTTTTT	CASSPSRTGGAVGELFF
16	few	TRBV5-1	TRBJ2-3	.	TGCGCCAGCAGCCTAGGTCTTCTGGAATACACAGATACGCAGTATTTT	CASSLGLLEYTDTQYF
15	.	TRBV18	TRBJ1-2	TRBD1	TGTGCCAGACGCAAGCCGGGACAGGGAAGATGTGGCTACACCTTC	CARRKPGQGRCGYTF
17	.	TRBV10-3	TRBJ1-5	TRBD1	TGTGCCATCAGTGAGCTGAGGACAGGGCCGGGGAATCAGCCCCAGCATTTT	CAISELRTGPGNQPQHF
16	.	TRBV11-2	TRBJ2-7	TRBD1	TGTGCCAGCAGCTTAGTGGGTGGGACAGGGTTCTACGAGCAGTACTTC	CASSLVGGTGFYEQYF
17	.	TRBV29-1	TRBJ2-5	TRBD2	TGCAGCGTTGAAGGCCGACGGGGGGGCCGGTTTGGGGAGACCCAGTACTTC	CSVEGRRGGRFGETQYF
17	.	TRBV4-2	TRBJ1-3	.	TGTGCCAGCAGCCAAGATCGCAGGGTGTCTTCTGGAAACACCATATATTTT	CASSQDRRVSSGNTIYF
14	.	TRBV6-5	TRBJ2-1	TRBD1	TGTGCCAGCACCCCTGGGACAGGGGGCAATGAGCAGTTCTTC	CASTPGTGGNEQFF
14	.	TRBV9	TRBJ2-3	TRBD1	TGTGCCAGCAGCGTAGCTCGACAGGGGGCAACGCAGTATTTT	CASSVARQGATQYF
13	.	TRBV19	TRBJ1-3	.	TGTGCCAGTACGGTTGGGCCTGGAAACACCATATATTTT	CASTVGPGNTIYF
15	.	TRBV5-4	TRBJ1-2	TRBD1	TGTGCCAGCAGCTCGGGACAGGTGAAGGGCTATGGCTACACCTTC	CASSSGQVKGYGYTF
12	.	TRBV6-5	TRBJ1-1	.	TGTGCCAGCAGTAACAGGGTGACTGAAGCTTTCTTT	CASSNRVTEAFF
12	.	TRBV29-1	TRBJ1-2	.	TGCAGCGTTGGGTCCGGGGGTACGGGCTACACCTTC	CSVGSGGTGYTF
18	.	TRBV6-2/TRBV6-3	TRBJ1-5	.	TGTGCCAGCAGTTACCCCCGAAGCGGGGCCGGGGGTAATCAGCCCCAGCATTTT	CASSYPRSGAGGNQPQHF
14	.	TRBV2	TRBJ2-3	.	TGTGCCACCAAGACTATCGTAAACACAGATACGCAGTATTTT	CATKTIVNTDTQYF
15	.	TRBV11-2	TRBJ2-3	.	TGTGCCAGCAGCCCCAGGTGGGGGGGCCTAGGTACGCAGTATTTT	CASSPRWGGLGTQYF
15	.	TRBV5-1	TRBJ1-1	.	TGCGCCAGCAGCCCCTTACAGGAGACGAACACTGAAGCTTTCTTT	CASSPLQETNTEAFF
15	once	TRBV5-4	TRBJ2-2	.	TGTGCCAGCAGCTCGCCGGGACAAAACACCGGGGAGCTGTTTTTT	CASSSPGQNTGELFF
14	few	TRBV5-4	TRBJ2-7	TRBD1	TGTGCCAGCAGCTTGGAGGACAGGGGCCGCGAGCAGTACTTC	CASSLEDRGREQYF
15	.	TRBV27	TRBJ1-4	.	TGTGCCAGCAGTTTATCCAGAACCCAAAATGAAAAACTGTTTTTT	CASSLSRTQNEKLFF
16	few	TRBV5-6	TRBJ1-6	.	TGTGCCAGCAGCTCGGCGGGAGATGTCTATAATTCACCCCTCCACTTT	CASSSAGDVYNSPLHF
15	.	TRBV7-9	TRBJ1-4	.	TGTGCCAGCAGCTACCGGGACACCCGTAATGAAAAACTGTTTTTT	CASSYRDTRNEKLFF
14	.	TRBV5-1	TRBJ1-3	.	TGCGCCAGCAGCTTGGCTAGCTCTGGAAACACCATATATTTT	CASSLASSGNTIYF
14	.	TRBV5-1	TRBJ1-6	.	TGCGCCAGCAGCTTGGACACCCGGGGTTCACCCCTCCACTTT	CASSLDTRGSPLHF
12	.	TRBV9	TRBJ2-3	.	TGTGCCAGCAGCGTAGGAGCAGATACGCAGTATTTT	CASSVGADTQYF
15	.	TRBV6-1	TRBJ2-7	.	TGTGCCAGCAGTGAAGCGCACGGACAGACCTACGAGCAGTACTTC	CASSEAHGQTYEQYF
17	.	TRBV4-1	TRBJ1-4	TRBD1	TGCGCCAGCAGCCAACCGTTACGACAGGGAAAAAATGAAAAACTGTTTTTT	CASSQPLRQGKNEKLFF
19	.	TRBV5-6	TRBJ1-5	.	TGTGCCAGCAGCTCCCGGGGGTCAGGGAATTGGATGGCCAATCAGCCCCAGCATTTT	CASSSRGSGNWMANQPQHF
15	.	TRBV6-5	TRBJ2-1	.	TGTGCCAGCAGTCCTGGCCGGACAGCCTACAATGAGCAGTTCTTC	CASSPGRTAYNEQFF
13	.	TRBV27	TRBJ1-2	.	TGTGCCAGCGGTTACCGAGTAGAGTCAGGCTACACCTTC	CASGYRVESGYTF
14	.	TRBV16	TRBJ2-1	TRBD2	TGTGCCAGCAGCGCGGCTAGCGGGGGGTTACTTGCGTTCTTC	CASSAASGGLLAFF
15	once	TRBV29-1	TRBJ1-1	.	TGCAGCGTTGAACTGAGGTTATCGATGAACACTGAAGCTTTCTTT	CSVELRLSMNTEAFF
15	.	TRBV7-9	TRBJ1-6	TRBD1	TGTGCCAGCAGCCTTCCGGGACAGGGTAACTCACCCCTCCACTTT	CASSLPGQGNSPLHF
15	once	TRBV19	TRBJ2-1	TRBD1	TGTGCCAGTAGTATAGCCGGGACAGGAGGGAATGAGCAGTTCTTC	CASSIAGTGGNEQFF
18	once	TRBV4-2	TRBJ2-3	TRBD2	TGTGCCAGCAGCCAGGGACTAGCGGGGGGGACTCTCACAGATACGCAGTATTTT	CASSQGLAGGTLTDTQYF
14	.	TRBV20-1	TRBJ1-5	.	TGCAGTGCTAGTTCGGGAGGCTGGTATCAGCCCCAGCATTTT	CSASSGGWYQPQHF
15	.	TRBV2	TRBJ2-1	.	TGTGCCAGCAGTGACCAGGGGAGTTCCAGGGGTGAGCAGTTCTTC	CASSDQGSSRGEQFF
14	.	TRBV13	TRBJ2-7	TRBD1	TGTGCCAGCCGAGACCGGGACAGGGGCTACGAGCAGTACTTC	CASRDRDRGYEQYF
16	.	TRBV6-6	TRBJ2-1	.	TGTGCCAGCAGTTACCTCCGGACAATATTCGTTAATGAGCAGTTCTTC	CASSYLRTIFVNEQFF
15	.	TRBV5-1	TRBJ1-2	TRBD1	TGCGCCAGCAGCTTGGCCGGGGACAGGAGTTATGGCTACACCTTC	CASSLAGDRSYGYTF
15	.	TRBV7-2	TRBJ1-2	.	TGTGCCAGCAGCTCGACCCCCGGGACTTACTATGGCTACACCTTC	CASSSTPGTYYGYTF